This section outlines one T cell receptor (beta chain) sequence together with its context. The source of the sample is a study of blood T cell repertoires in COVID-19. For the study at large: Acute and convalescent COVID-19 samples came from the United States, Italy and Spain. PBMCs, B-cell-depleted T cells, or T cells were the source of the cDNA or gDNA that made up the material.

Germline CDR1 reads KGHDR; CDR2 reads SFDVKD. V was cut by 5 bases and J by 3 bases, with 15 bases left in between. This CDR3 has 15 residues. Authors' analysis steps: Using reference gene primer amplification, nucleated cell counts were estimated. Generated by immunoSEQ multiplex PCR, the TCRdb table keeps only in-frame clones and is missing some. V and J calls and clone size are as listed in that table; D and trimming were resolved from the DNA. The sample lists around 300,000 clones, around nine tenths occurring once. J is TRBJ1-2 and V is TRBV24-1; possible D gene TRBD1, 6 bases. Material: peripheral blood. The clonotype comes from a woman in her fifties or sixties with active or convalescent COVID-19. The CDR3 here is CATSASTGGDYGYTF. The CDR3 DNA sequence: TGTGCCACCAGTGCCTCGACAGGTGGGGACTATGGCTACACCTTC.